This T cell receptor beta chain was sequenced in a study of cytomegalovirus exposure and HLA in healthy donors. Study results and caveats: In a later analysis, several top co-occurrence clusters appeared linked to parvovirus B19, influenza, CMV and Epstein-Barr virus.

Unmatched junction bases numbered 9, after V lost 4 bases and J lost 8 bases. The CDR3 is made up of 16 amino acids. Germline V gene data show CDR1 as SGHKS and CDR2 as YYEKEE (reference sequence). As to this clone: Its antigen is undetermined.

The primer mix had 60 Vbeta and 13 Jbeta primers. Here immunoSEQ multiplex PCR was the method, and the copy in TCRdb shows in-frame clones only, minus some. The data contain 100,000 to 150,000 clones, about 80% of them singletons. This receptor was identified in a middle-aged man in good health and CMV-seronegative. The chain joins TRBV5-5 to TRBJ1-6, with 10 bases identical to TRBD1. The sequenced sample consisted of PBMCs. CDR3: CASSRTGGEVHSPLHF. CDR3 sequence (DNA): TGTGCCAGCAGCAGGACAGGGGGTGAGGTCCATTCACCCCTCCACTTT.